This T cell receptor beta chain was documented in a study of T cells in Graves' hyperthyroidism and ophthalmopathy. Study outcomes and limitations: Most expanded thyroid clonotypes above 0.001 recurred in blood.

RNA transcripts provided the source from which TCR beta CDR3 regions were amplified. HTBI primers drove first-round RT-PCR of the TCR CDR3. TCRdb recomputed calls from the multiplex PCR reads with MiXCR, one row per CDR3 protein. The table has roughly 350,000 distinct CDR3 sequences, roughly 15% seen once; the top ten hold about a third. In this sample, this clonotype turned up a few times. No antigen is known for it. Diagnoses used clinical symptoms, serum thyroxine and TRAb, thyroid ultrasound and orbital computed tomography. Fresh peripheral blood, 8 to 10 ml, was the source of the PBMCs. Sequencing was carried out using blood. This sequence was found in a woman aged 40 to 50 with Graves' ophthalmopathy.

The CDR3, as DNA: TGCAGTGCTAGAGTTGCGGGGGGCCATTCACCCCTCCACTTT. It codes for CSARVAGGHSPLHF. V gene TRBV20-1 combines with J gene TRBJ1-6, with D possibly TRBD1 on 6 matching bases. Trimming shortened V by 1 base and J by 8 bases, and 12 bases separated the two germline ends. This CDR3 is built from 14 residues. Looked up from germline, CDR1 is DFQATT and CDR2 is SNEGSKA (reference sequence).